What follows is one TCR beta chain and its context. Its specificity is unknown. Some clones are missing from TCRdb's copy, which holds only in-frame ones; the method was immunoSEQ multiplex PCR. Of 120,000 or so clones in the sample, approximately 90% were seen once. These data come from a study of T cell responses to AZD1222 COVID-19 vaccine. Study context: Pooled samples include second doses given at about 4 or 12 weeks.

Points from the study as a whole: Recipients of two AZD1222 doses showed rising Spike-specific TCR breadth and depth. Donors were largely white British and mainly female; clonal diversity was possibly underestimated. At study baseline, merely more than 5 AZD1222 recipients were seropositive.

The receptor comes from an adult in good health. The sample was peripheral blood, taken on day 0 of AZD1222 vaccination.

The CDR3 spells CASRAGPISPLHF. The CDR3 DNA is TGCGCCAGCAGAGCGGGACCCATTTCACCCCTCCACTTT. This chain joins TRBV10-2 and TRBJ1-6, with D tentatively TRBD1 (5 bases). This CDR3 has 13 residues. V shed 6 bases and J shed 9 bases, with 12 bases lying between them. Germline V gene lookup returns CDR1 WSHSY and CDR2 SAAADI.